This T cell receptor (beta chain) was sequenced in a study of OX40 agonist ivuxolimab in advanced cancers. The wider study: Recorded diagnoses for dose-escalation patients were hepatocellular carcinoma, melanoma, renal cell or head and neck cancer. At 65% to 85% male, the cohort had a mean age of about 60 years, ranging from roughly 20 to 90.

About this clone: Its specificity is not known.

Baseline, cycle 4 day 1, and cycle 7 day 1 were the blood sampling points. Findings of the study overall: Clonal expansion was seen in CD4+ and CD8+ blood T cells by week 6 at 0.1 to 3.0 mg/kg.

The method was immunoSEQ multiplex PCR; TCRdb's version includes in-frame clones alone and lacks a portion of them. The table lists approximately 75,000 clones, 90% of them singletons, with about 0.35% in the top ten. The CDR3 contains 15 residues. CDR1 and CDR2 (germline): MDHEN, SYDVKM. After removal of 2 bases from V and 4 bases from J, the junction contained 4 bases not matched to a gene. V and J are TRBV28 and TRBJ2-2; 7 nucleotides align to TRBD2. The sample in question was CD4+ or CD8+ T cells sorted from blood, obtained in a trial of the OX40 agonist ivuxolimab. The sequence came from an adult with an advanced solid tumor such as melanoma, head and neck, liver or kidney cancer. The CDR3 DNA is TGTGCCAGCAGTTTACTAGCGGCCAGCACCGGGGAGCTGTTTTTT. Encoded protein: CASSLLAASTGELFF.